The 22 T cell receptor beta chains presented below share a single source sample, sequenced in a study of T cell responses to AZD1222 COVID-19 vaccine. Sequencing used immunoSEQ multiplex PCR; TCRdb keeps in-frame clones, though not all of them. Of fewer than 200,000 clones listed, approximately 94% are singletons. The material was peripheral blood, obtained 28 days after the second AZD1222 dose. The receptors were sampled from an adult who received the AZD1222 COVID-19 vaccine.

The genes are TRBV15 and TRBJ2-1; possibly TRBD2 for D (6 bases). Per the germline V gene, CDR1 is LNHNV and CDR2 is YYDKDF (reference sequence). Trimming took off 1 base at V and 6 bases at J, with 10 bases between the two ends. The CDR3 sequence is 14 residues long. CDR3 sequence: CATSRGTNFNEQFF. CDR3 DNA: TGTGCCACCAGCAGAGGGACTAATTTCAATGAGCAGTTCTTC.

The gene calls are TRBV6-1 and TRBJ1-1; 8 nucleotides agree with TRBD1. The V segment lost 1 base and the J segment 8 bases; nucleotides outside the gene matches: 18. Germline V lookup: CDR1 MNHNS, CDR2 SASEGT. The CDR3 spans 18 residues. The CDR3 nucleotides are TGTGCCAGCAGTGAAGGGGTCTTGGGACAGGTTTATCGGAAGGAAGCTTTCTTT. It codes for CASSEGVLGQVYRKEAFF.

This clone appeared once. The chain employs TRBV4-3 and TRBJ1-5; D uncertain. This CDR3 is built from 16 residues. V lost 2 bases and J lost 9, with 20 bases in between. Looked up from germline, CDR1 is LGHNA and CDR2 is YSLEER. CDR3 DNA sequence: TGCGCCAGCAGCCAAAACCTACTCGAGGGCCCATCGCCCCAGCATTTT. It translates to CASSQNLLEGPSPQHF.

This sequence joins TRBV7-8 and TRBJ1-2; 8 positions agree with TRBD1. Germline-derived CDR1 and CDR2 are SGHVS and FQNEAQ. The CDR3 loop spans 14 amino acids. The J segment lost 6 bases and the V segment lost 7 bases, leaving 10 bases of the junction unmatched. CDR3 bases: TGTGCCAGCACCGCCCTTGGACAGGGTAATGGCTACACCTTC. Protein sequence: CASTALGQGNGYTF. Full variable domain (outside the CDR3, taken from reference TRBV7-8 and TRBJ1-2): GAGVSQSPRYKVAKRGQDVALRCDPISGHVSLFWYQQALGQGPEFLTYFQNEAQLDKSGLPSDRFFAERPEGSVSTLKIQRTQQEDSAVYLCASTALGQGNGYTFGSGTRLTVV.

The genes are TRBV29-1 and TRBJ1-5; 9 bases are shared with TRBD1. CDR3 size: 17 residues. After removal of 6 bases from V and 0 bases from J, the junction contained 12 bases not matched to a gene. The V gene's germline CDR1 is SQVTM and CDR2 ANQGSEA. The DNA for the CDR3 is TGCAGCGTCTCCGGGACAGGGACGGCCCGTAGCAATCAGCCCCAGCATTTT. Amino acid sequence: CSVSGTGTARSNQPQHF.

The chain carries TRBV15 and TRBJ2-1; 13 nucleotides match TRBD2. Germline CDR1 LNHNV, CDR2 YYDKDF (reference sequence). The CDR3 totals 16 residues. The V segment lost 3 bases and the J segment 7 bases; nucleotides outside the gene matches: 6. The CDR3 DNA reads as TGTGCCACCAGCAGGACCGGGACTAGCGGGATAAATGAGCAGTTCTTC. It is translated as CATSRTGTSGINEQFF.

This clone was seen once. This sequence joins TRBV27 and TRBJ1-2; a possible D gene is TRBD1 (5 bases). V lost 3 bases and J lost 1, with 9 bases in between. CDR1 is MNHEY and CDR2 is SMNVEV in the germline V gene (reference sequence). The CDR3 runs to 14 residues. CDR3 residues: CASSFREGNYGYTF. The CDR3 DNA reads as TGTGCCAGCAGTTTCAGGGAGGGTAACTATGGCTACACCTTC.

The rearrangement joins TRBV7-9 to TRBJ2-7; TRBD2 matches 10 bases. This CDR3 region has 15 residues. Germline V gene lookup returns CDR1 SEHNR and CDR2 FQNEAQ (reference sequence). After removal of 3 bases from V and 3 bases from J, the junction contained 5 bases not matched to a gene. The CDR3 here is CASSLSSGSIYEQYF. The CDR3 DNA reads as TGTGCCAGCAGCTTGTCTAGCGGGAGTATCTACGAGCAGTACTTC.

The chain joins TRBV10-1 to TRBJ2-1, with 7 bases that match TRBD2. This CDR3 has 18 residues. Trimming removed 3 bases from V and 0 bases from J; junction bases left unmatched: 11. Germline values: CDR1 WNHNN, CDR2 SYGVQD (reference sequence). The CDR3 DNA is TGCGCCAGCAGTGACCCAGCGGGGAACACGAGCTCCTACAATGAGCAGTTCTTC. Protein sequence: CASSDPAGNTSSYNEQFF.

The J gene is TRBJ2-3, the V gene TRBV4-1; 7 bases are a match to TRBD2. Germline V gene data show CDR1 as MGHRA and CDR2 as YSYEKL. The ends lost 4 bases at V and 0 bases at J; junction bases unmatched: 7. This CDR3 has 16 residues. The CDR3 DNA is TGCGCCAGCAGCCTGGGACTAACCCCTAGCACAGATACGCAGTATTTT. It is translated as CASSLGLTPSTDTQYF.

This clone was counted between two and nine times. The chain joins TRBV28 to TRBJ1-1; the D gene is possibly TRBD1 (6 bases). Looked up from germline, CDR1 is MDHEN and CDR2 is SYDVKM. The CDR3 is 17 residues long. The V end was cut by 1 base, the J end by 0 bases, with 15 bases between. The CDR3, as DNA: TGTGCCAGCAGTTTATCCGCCGGCGACAGGATGAACACTGAAGCTTTCTTT. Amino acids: CASSLSAGDRMNTEAFF.

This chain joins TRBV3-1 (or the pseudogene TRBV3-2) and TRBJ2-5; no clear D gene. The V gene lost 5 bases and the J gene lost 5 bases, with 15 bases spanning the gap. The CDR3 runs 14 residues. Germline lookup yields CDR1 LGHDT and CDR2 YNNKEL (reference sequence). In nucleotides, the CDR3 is TGTGCCAGCAGCAGACGTACTTCCCGCGAGACCCAGTACTTC. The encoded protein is CASSRRTSRETQYF.

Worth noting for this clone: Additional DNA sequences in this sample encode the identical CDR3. The CDR3 nucleotides read TGTGCCAGCAGTTTGGGGTACGAGCAGTACTTC. Encoded protein: CASSLGYEQYF. The chain employs TRBV12-3 or TRBV12-4 and TRBJ2-7; no firm D call. This CDR3 is 11 amino acids long. Trimming took 3 bases from V and 4 from J, leaving 4 bases between them.

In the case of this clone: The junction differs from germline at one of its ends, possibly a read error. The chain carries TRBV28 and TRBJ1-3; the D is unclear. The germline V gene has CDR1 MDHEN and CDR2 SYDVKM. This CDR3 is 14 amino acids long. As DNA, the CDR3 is TGTGCCACCAGTTTAGAAATCTCTGGAAACACCATATATTTT. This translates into CATSLEISGNTIYF.

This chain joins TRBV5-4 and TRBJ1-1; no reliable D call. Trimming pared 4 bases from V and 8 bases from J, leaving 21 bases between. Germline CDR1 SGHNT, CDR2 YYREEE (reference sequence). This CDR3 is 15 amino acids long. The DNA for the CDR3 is TGTGCCAGCAGCCCCGTGGGAAGGCCCCAGGTGGAAGCTTTCTTT. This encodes CASSPVGRPQVEAFF.

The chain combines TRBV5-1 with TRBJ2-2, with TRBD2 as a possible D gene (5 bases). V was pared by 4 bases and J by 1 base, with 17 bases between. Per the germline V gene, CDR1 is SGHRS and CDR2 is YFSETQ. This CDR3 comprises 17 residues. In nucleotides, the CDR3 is TGCGCCAGCAGCGCCCCCCCGGGGTCAGAGAACACCGGGGAGCTGTTTTTT. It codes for CASSAPPGSENTGELFF. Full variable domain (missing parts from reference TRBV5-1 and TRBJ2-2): KAGVTQTPRYLIKTRGQQVTLSCSPISGHRSVSWYQQTPGQGLQFLFEYFSETQRNKGNFPGRFSGRQFSNSRSEMNVSTLELGDSALYLCASSAPPGSENTGELFFGEGSRLTVL.

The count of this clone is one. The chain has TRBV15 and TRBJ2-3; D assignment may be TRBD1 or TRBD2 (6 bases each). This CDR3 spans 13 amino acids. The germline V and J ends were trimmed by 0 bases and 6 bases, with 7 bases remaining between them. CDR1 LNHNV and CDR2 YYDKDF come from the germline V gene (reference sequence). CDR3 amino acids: CATSREGGDTQYF. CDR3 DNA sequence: TGTGCCACCAGCAGAGAGGGGGGCGATACGCAGTATTTT.

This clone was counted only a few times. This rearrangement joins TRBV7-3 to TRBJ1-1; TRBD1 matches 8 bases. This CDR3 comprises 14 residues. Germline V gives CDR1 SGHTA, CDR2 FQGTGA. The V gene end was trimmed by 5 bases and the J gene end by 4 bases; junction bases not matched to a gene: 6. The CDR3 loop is CASSRSGGSTEAFF. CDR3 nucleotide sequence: TGTGCCAGCAGCCGATCAGGGGGCTCCACTGAAGCTTTCTTT.

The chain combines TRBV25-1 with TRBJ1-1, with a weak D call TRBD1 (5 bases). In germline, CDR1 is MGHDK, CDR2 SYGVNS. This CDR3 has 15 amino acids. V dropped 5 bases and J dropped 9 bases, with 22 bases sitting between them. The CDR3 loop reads CASSSLGGGTEKAFF. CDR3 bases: TGTGCCAGCAGTTCCCTGGGCGGGGGGACGGAAAAAGCTTTCTTT.

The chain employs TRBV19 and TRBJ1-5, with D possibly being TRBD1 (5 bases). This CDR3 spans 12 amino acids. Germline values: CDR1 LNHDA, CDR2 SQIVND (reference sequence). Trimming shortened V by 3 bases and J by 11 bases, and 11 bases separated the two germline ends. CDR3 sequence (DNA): TGTGCCAGTAGTATTGCGAGGGGTACCCAGCATTTT. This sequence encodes CASSIARGTQHF.

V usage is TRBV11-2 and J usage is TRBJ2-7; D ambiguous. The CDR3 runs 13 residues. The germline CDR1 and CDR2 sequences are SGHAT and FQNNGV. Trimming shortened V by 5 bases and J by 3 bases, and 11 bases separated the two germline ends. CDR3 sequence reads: CASSPGVLYEQYF. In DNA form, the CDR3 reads TGTGCCAGCAGCCCCGGAGTTCTCTACGAGCAGTACTTC.

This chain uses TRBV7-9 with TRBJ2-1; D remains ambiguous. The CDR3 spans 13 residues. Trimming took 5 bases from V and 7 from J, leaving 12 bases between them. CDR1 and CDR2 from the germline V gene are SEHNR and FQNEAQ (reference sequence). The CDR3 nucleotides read TGTGCCAGCAGCCCCAATTCGGGTAATGAGCAGTTCTTC. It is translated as CASSPNSGNEQFF.